This TCR beta chain was profiled in a study of cytomegalovirus exposure and HLA in healthy donors. The study's findings and limits: Associated with cytomegalovirus, according to the listing, were 150 to 200 TCR beta chains.

A remark on this clone: What it recognizes is unknown.

The PCR contained 60 Vbeta and 13 Jbeta primers. The table came from immunoSEQ multiplex PCR; TCRdb's copy has only in-frame clones and leaves some out. The sample table sets out about 140,000 clones. V lost 3 bases and J lost 2; bases outside the gene matches: 1. Germline lookup yields CDR1 LNHDA and CDR2 SQIVND (reference sequence). This CDR3 comprises 14 residues. This TCR was sampled from a woman aged 18-35 years in good health and CMV-seronegative. The chain carries TRBV19 and TRBJ1-5; TRBD1 aligns across 7 bases. Sample: PBMCs. DNA for the CDR3: TGTGCCAGTAGTATCGGACAGGGCAATCAGCCCCAGCATTTT. This gives the protein CASSIGQGNQPQHF.